The clone carrying this T cell receptor (beta chain) has just one count. Its antigen is unidentified. With random hexamers, roughly 0.45 to 1 ug RNA was reverse transcribed. An immunoSEQ multiplex PCR generated amplified TCR beta CDR3 products spanning 54 Vbeta and 13 Jbeta. MiXCR, run by TCRdb on the immunoSEQ multiplex PCR reads, gives a single entry per CDR3 protein. Of some 210,000 distinct CDR3 sequences in the sample, approximately 94% were seen once. The entry originates in a study of CD8 T cells in Susac syndrome. V gave up 3 bases and J gave up 3 bases; unmatched junction bases: 9. The CDR3 is 16 residues long. CDR1 and CDR2 from the germline V gene are DFQATT and SNEGSKA (reference sequence). The study, taken as a whole, reports: Expansion of clones was not seen in the CD4+ T cell repertoires of Susac syndrome.

The clonotype originates from a human donor with Susac syndrome. This chain uses TRBV20-1 with TRBJ2-7, with 12 bases fitting TRBD2. The sequencing sample was made of CD4+ T cells from PBMCs. CDR3 loop: CSARHSSGGAIYEQYF. The CDR3, as DNA: TGCAGTGCTAGGCATTCTAGCGGGGGGGCCATCTACGAGCAGTACTTC.